One sample yielded the 21 T cell receptor beta chains listed below, sequenced in a study of OX40 agonist ivuxolimab in advanced cancers. TCRdb keeps only in-frame clones here, not all; method: immunoSEQ multiplex PCR. The sample consists of tens of thousands of clones, about 82% of them appearing once. Specimen: CD4+ or CD8+ T cells sorted from blood, collected in a trial of the OX40 agonist ivuxolimab. Receptors were obtained from an adult with an advanced solid tumor such as melanoma, head and neck, liver or kidney cancer.

The V gene is TRBV9, the J gene TRBJ2-1; D unclear. V dropped 2 bases and J dropped 7 bases, with 13 bases sitting between them. The CDR3 spans 14 residues. Germline V CDR1 and CDR2: SGDLS, YYNGEE. CDR3 sequence reads: CASSVDRSRNEQFF. The CDR3 DNA follows: TGTGCCAGCAGCGTTGACCGGAGCAGAAATGAGCAGTTCTTC. The full variable domain, rest sourced from reference TRBV9 and TRBJ2-1, is DSGVTQTPKHLITATGQRVTLRCSPRSGDLSVYWYQQSLDQGLQFLIQYYNGEERAKGNILERFSAQQFPDLHSELNLSSLELGDSALYFCASSVDRSRNEQFFGPGTRLTVL.

In nucleotides, the CDR3 is TGTGCCAGCAGCCACCAGGGGGGAGGGCGCAATCAGCCCCAGCATTTT. Translating gives CASSHQGGGRNQPQHF. This rearrangement joins TRBV7-2 to TRBJ1-5; 7 bases line up with TRBD1. CDR1 is SGHTA and CDR2 is FQGNSA in the germline V gene. The CDR3 runs to 16 residues. The V and J ends lost 5 bases and 2 bases, in that order; junction bases with no gene match: 9. Full variable domain (outside the CDR3, taken from reference TRBV7-2 and TRBJ1-5): GAGVSQSPSNKVTEKGKDVELRCDPISGHTALYWYRQSLGQGLEFLIYFQGNSAPDKSGLPSDRFSAERTGGSVSTLTIQRTQQEDSAVYLCASSHQGGGRNQPQHFGDGTRLSIL.

In DNA, the CDR3 is TGCGCCAGCAGTGATCCAGGGATCTCTGGAAACACCATATATTTT. Amino acids: CASSDPGISGNTIYF. The chain recombines TRBV10-1 with TRBJ1-3; D is perhaps TRBD1 (5 bases). CDR3 length equals 15 residues. Per the germline V gene, CDR1 is WNHNN and CDR2 is SYGVQD (reference sequence). Trimming left V 3 bases short and J 0 bases short, with 9 bases between.

The chain joins TRBV4-3 to TRBJ2-1, with D tentatively TRBD2 (5 bases). Trimming pared 2 bases from V and 9 bases from J, leaving 11 bases between. The CDR3 has 13 residues. CDR1 is LGHNA and CDR2 is YSLEER in the germline V gene. The CDR3 DNA sequence: TGCGCCAGCAGCCAACCTGGGGAGAGTGAGCAGTTCTTC. Translating it yields CASSQPGESEQFF.

This chain joins TRBV10-1 and TRBJ2-1, with D perhaps matching TRBD1 (7 bases). Germline V gives CDR1 WNHNN, CDR2 SYGVQD (reference sequence). Trimming took 2 bases from V and 4 from J, leaving 15 bases between them. This CDR3 is 16 amino acids long. The CDR3 bases are TGCGCCAGCAGTGAGAGCAGGGGGGTAAATTACAATGAGCAGTTCTTC. Its protein product is CASSESRGVNYNEQFF.

The chain links TRBV5-6 to TRBJ2-5; 9 bases match TRBD1. CDR3 length: 17 amino acids. Trimming cost V 1 base and J 2 bases; bases outside gene matches: 9. Germline V lookup: CDR1 SGHDT, CDR2 YYEEEE. The CDR3 loop reads CASSLLGDRVLQETQYF. CDR3 bases: TGTGCCAGCAGCTTGTTGGGGGACAGGGTACTACAAGAGACCCAGTACTTC.

This rearrangement joins TRBV6-1 to TRBJ1-4; 8 positions agree with TRBD1. The V segment lost 6 bases and the J segment 4 bases; nucleotides outside the gene matches: 4. CDR3 length: 14 amino acids. Germline V gene data show CDR1 as MNHNS and CDR2 as SASEGT. The CDR3 loop is CASRKQGDNEKLFF. The CDR3 coding sequence is TGTGCCAGCAGGAAACAGGGGGATAATGAAAAACTGTTTTTT.

J is TRBJ2-3 and V is TRBV4-2; possible D gene TRBD2, 6 bases. With 3 bases removed from V and 5 bases from J, the gap between germline ends came to 12 bases. Germline-derived CDR1 and CDR2 are LGHNA and YNFKEQ. This CDR3 has 14 residues. The CDR3 region is CASSHVGSEDTQYF. Written as DNA, the CDR3 is TGTGCCAGCAGCCACGTCGGGAGTGAAGATACGCAGTATTTT.

The rearrangement joins TRBV9 to TRBJ1-2; 7 bases agree with TRBD1. This CDR3 region has 14 residues. J gave up 8 bases and V 2 bases, and 9 bases lay outside the gene matches. Germline assignment: CDR1 SGDLS and CDR2 YYNGEE. This chain's CDR3 is CASSVTGTDGGYTF. CDR3 coding DNA: TGTGCCAGCAGCGTGACCGGGACAGACGGAGGCTACACCTTC.

The CDR3 DNA reads TGTGCCAGCAGCTTAGCGGGACTAGCGACTAGCACAGATACGCAGTATTTT. Translating it yields CASSLAGLATSTDTQYF. The chain recombines TRBV11-1 with TRBJ2-3; 10 positions agree with TRBD2. Trimming took 0 bases from V and 0 from J; bases not matched to a gene: 3. Germline V gene sequence: CDR1 SGHAT, CDR2 FQDESV (reference sequence). The CDR3 is 17 residues long.

As for this clone: Other DNA sequences in this specimen translate into the identical CDR3. The chain combines TRBV12-5 with TRBJ2-2; the match to TRBD1 covers 11 bases. V was clipped by 8 bases and J by 5 bases; unmatched bases: 13. The germline V gene has CDR1 LGHNT and CDR2 FRNRAP. The CDR3 sequence is 17 residues long. CDR3 in amino acids: CASRGPGTGGGTGELFF. As DNA, the CDR3 is TGTGCTAGTCGGGGACCCGGGACAGGGGGGGGTACCGGGGAGCTGTTTTTT.

The V gene is TRBV29-1, the J gene TRBJ2-1; D unresolved. The V gene's germline CDR1 is SQVTM and CDR2 ANQGSEA. V lost 4 bases and J lost 4, with 14 bases in between. This CDR3 comprises 14 residues. CDR3 in amino acids: CSVAASLGYNEQFF. The CDR3 DNA reads as TGCAGCGTTGCTGCGTCTCTAGGGTACAATGAGCAGTTCTTC.

This sequence joins TRBV4-2 and TRBJ1-2, with a tentative D call TRBD1 (6 bases). Per the germline V gene, CDR1 is LGHNA and CDR2 is YNFKEQ. The V end was cut by 0 bases, the J end by 9 bases, with 14 bases between. This CDR3 region has 14 residues. In DNA form, the CDR3 reads TGTGCCAGCAGCCAAGAGGTGCAGGGGCCCCGCTACACCTTC. Translating it yields CASSQEVQGPRYTF.

The V call is TRBV4-2, the J call TRBJ1-1, with no clear D. The CDR3 spans 14 residues. Trimming took 4 bases from V and 5 from J, leaving 14 bases between them. Germline V gene lookup returns CDR1 LGHNA and CDR2 YNFKEQ. The DNA for the CDR3 is TGTGCCAGCAGCCTTCCCGGGCAGAGGACTGAAGCTTTCTTT. Amino acid sequence: CASSLPGQRTEAFF.

This sequence joins TRBV11-2 and TRBJ2-1; TRBD2 agrees at 13 bases. Germline V gives CDR1 SGHAT, CDR2 FQNNGV. The CDR3 consists of 16 residues. J was trimmed by 9 bases and V by 4 bases; bases with no gene match: 9. The CDR3 loop reads CASSYLGLAGVSEQFF. DNA of the CDR3: TGTGCCAGCAGCTACCTAGGACTAGCGGGAGTCAGTGAGCAGTTCTTC. Combining the CDR3 with reference TRBV11-2 and TRBJ2-1 gives the whole variable domain EAGVAQSPRYKIIEKRQSVAFWCNPISGHATLYWYQQILGQGPKLLIQFQNNGVVDDSQLPKDRFSAERLKGVDSTLKIQPAKLEDSAVYLCASSYLGLAGVSEQFFGPGTRLTVL.

To note about this clone: Other DNA sequences within the sample encode an identical CDR3. This sequence joins TRBV6-6 and TRBJ1-1; a possible D gene is TRBD1 (6 bases). The length of the CDR3 is 16 residues. The V and J ends lost 4 bases and 4 bases respectively, with 19 bases between them. Germline assignment: CDR1 MNHNY and CDR2 SVGAGI (reference sequence). The CDR3 here is CASSSPSGKGGTEAFF. The CDR3 region has the DNA TGTGCCAGCAGTTCCCCTAGCGGCAAAGGGGGCACTGAAGCTTTCTTT.

This clone was seen a few times. V is TRBV7-2 and J is TRBJ1-5; no clear D gene. CDR3 length: 13 amino acids. Deletions cut 2 bases from V and 1 base from J, with 3 bases between. Germline V lookup: CDR1 SGHTA, CDR2 FQGNSA. The CDR3 sequence is CASSLRSNQPQHF. The CDR3 DNA sequence: TGTGCCAGCAGCTTAAGGAGCAATCAGCCCCAGCATTTT. The whole variable domain, remainder taken from reference TRBV7-2 and TRBJ1-5, is GAGVSQSPSNKVTEKGKDVELRCDPISGHTALYWYRQSLGQGLEFLIYFQGNSAPDKSGLPSDRFSAERTGGSVSTLTIQRTQQEDSAVYLCASSLRSNQPQHFGDGTRLSIL.

The chain combines TRBV5-8 with TRBJ2-7; D may be TRBD2 (5 bases). Trimming left V 0 bases short and J 9 bases short, with 16 bases between. Per germline, CDR1 SGHTS and CDR2 YDEGEE. This CDR3 is built from 14 residues. The CDR3 DNA is TGTGCCAGCAGCTTGGTGAGGGAACCTTCGGGGCAGTACGTC. This gives the protein CASSLVREPSGQYV.

The genes are TRBV18 and TRBJ1-2, with no clear D. The germline gives CDR1 KGHSH, CDR2 LQKENI. Trimming removed 2 bases at V and 0 bases at J, with 4 bases between. This CDR3 has 13 amino acids. The CDR3 here is CASSPGSNYGYTF. In nucleotides, the CDR3 is TGTGCCAGCTCACCAGGGTCTAACTATGGCTACACCTTC.

The genes are TRBV28 and TRBJ2-3, with D possibly TRBD1 on 6 matching bases. V lost 6 bases and J 0 bases, leaving 19 bases between the germline ends. The CDR3 has 17 amino acids. Germline CDR1 MDHEN, CDR2 SYDVKM. The CDR3 loop is CASSYRNRDASTDTQYF. Written as DNA, the CDR3 is TGTGCCAGCAGCTACAGAAACAGGGACGCTAGCACAGATACGCAGTATTTT.

This chain links TRBV2 with TRBJ2-5, with 12 bases fitting TRBD1. CDR1 is SNHLY and CDR2 is FYNNEI in the germline V gene. The CDR3 contains 15 residues. Unmatched junction bases numbered 4, after V lost 6 bases and J lost 2 bases. Here the CDR3 reads CASSRDRGPQETQYF. CDR3 bases: TGTGCCAGCAGCCGGGACAGGGGGCCGCAAGAGACCCAGTACTTC.